A few counts support the clone carrying this TCR beta chain. Its antigen is unknown. The data are from a study of cytomegalovirus exposure and HLA in healthy donors. Findings and caveats of the study: In a later analysis, parvovirus B19, influenza, CMV and Epstein-Barr virus appeared linked to several top co-occurrence clusters. Segments of the TCR beta V type were, in most cases, productive about 87% or about 30% of the time in an earlier analysis.

Per germline, CDR1 MNHEY and CDR2 SVGAGI. After removal of 7 bases from V and 8 bases from J, the junction contained 4 bases not matched to a gene. The CDR3 is made up of 11 amino acids. With 60 Vbeta and 13 Jbeta primers, the PCR was carried out. The assay was immunoSEQ multiplex PCR, and TCRdb's table has in-frame clones only and misses some. The sample yields tens of thousands of clones, almost 75% seen once. The chain is built from TRBV6-5 and TRBJ2-5; 7 bases align to TRBD1. Sequencing was performed on PBMCs. This receptor was identified in a man aged 45-65 years in good health and CMV-seronegative. CDR3 DNA: TGTGCCAGCATCGACAGGGATACCCAGTACTTC. This encodes CASIDRDTQYF.